Sequencing of this T cell receptor (beta chain) was carried out in a study of blood T cells in healthy people across ages. Trimming pared 9 bases from V and 2 bases from J, leaving 11 bases between. This CDR3 is built from 12 residues. The use of a sample-barcoded 5' primer and a J-beta primer mix characterized a second PCR of roughly 6 to 11 cycles. Every single cDNA molecule received a tag from a template-switch adaptor with 12 random nucleotides. TCRdb passed the 5' RACE reads through MiXCR, listing each CDR3 protein once. The sample has roughly 830,000 distinct CDR3 sequences; around 62% are singletons. Comment on this clonotype: Its antigen remains unidentified.

Study results and caveats: Those diversity estimates obtained from one million T cells were thought to be underestimates.

Input material: blood. The chain uses TRBV12-3 or TRBV12-4 and TRBJ2-7, with D unresolved. The source is a man aged 25-45 years in good health. CDR3: CASQRGTYEQYF. Here the CDR3 DNA reads TGTGCCAGTCAAAGAGGCACCTACGAGCAGTACTTC.